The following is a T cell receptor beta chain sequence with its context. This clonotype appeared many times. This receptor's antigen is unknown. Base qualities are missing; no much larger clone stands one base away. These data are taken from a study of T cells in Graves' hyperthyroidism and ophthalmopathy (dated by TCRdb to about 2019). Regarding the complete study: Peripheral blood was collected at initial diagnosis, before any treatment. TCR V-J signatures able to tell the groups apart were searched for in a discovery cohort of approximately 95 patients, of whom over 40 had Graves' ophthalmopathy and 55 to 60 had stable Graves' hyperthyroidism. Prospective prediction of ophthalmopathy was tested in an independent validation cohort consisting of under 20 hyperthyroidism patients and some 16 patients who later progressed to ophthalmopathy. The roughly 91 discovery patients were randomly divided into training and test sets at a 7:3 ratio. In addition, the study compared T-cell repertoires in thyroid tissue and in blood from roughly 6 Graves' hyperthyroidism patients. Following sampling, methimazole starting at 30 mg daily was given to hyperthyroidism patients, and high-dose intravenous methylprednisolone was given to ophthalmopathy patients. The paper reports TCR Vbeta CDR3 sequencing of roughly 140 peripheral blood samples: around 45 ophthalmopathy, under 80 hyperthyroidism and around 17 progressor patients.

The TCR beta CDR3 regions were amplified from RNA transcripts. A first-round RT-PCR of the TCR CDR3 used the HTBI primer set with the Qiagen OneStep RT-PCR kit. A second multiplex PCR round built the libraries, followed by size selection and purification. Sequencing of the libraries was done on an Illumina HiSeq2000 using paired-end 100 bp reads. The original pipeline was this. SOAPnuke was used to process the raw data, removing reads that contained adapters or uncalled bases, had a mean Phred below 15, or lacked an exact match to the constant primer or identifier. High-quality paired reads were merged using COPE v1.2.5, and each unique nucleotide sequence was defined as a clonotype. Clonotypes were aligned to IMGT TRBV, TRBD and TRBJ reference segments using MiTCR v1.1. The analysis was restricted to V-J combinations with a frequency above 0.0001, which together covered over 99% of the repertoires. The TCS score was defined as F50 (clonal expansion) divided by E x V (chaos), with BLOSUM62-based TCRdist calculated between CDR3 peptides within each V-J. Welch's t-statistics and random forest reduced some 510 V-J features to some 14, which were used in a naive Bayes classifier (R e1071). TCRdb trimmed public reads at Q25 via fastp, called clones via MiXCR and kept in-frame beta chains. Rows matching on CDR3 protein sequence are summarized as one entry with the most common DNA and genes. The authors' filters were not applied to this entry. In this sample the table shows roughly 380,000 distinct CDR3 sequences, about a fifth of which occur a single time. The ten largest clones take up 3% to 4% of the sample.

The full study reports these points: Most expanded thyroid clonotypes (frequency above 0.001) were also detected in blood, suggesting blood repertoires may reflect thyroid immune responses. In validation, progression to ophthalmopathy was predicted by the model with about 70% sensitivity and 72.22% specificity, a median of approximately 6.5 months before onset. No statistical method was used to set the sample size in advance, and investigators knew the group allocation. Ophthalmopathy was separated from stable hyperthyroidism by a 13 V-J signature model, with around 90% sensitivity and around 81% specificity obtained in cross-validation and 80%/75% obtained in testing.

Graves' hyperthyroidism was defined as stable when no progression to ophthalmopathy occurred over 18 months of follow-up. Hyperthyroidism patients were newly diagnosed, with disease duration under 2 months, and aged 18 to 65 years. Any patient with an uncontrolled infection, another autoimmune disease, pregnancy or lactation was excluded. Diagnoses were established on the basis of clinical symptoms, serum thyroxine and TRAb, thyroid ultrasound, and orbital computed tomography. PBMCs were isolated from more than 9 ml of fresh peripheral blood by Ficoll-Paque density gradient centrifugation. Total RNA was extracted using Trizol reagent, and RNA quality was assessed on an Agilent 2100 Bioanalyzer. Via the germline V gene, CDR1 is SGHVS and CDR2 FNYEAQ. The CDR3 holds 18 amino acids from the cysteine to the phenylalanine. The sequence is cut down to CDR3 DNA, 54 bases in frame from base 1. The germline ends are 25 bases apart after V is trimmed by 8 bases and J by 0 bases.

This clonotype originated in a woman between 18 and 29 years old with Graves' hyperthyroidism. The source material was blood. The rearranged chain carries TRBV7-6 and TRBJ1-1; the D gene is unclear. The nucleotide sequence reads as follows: TGTGCCAGCCCCACGGCTCCCGGAACAGAGCCCATGAACACTGAAGCTTTCTTT. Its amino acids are CASPTAPGTEPMNTEAFF.